The sequence of this T cell receptor beta chain was determined in a study of blood T cell repertoires in COVID-19. This clone was seen once. During active infection, Seattle patients enrolled and were then monitored through disease. In germline, CDR1 is SGDLS, CDR2 YYNGEE. CDR3 length: 14 amino acids. Trimming cost V 4 bases and J 1 base, with 8 bases left between them. The table came from immunoSEQ multiplex PCR; TCRdb's copy has only in-frame clones and leaves some out. The table records just under 45,000 clones, approximately 87% of them present only once. The receptor's source is a man aged 40-50 years with COVID-19, enrolled during active disease. Input material: peripheral blood. The V call is TRBV9, the J call TRBJ2-2; D perhaps matches TRBD2 (5 bases). Here the CDR3 DNA reads TGTGCCAGCAGCCCGAGCGGGAACACCGGGGAGCTGTTTTTT. Translated: CASSPSGNTGELFF.